This T cell receptor (beta chain) was recorded in a study of radiotherapy plus CTLA-4 blockade in lung cancer. Study-level findings and limits: Among blood TCR repertoires after radiotherapy plus ipilimumab, tumor-derived clones expanded.

TCRdb's table, derived via immunoSEQ multiplex PCR, lists solely in-frame clones and lacks some. Of 30,000 to 45,000 clones listed, approximately 77% were seen once; the top ten hold around 9.9%. V gave up 6 bases and J gave up 5 bases; unmatched junction bases: 11. The CDR3 runs to 15 residues. Germline V CDR1 and CDR2: MNHEY, SVGAGI. In the case of this clone: Its antigen is currently unknown.

The clonotype comes from a human donor with non-small cell lung cancer who had stable disease on radiotherapy plus ipilimumab. The sample here was peripheral blood, taken from a patient treated with radiotherapy plus ipilimumab. This chain links TRBV6-5 with TRBJ1-2, with 8 bases that match TRBD1. The CDR3 sequence: CASRPDRGGWYGYTF. The CDR3 DNA sequence: TGTGCCAGCAGGCCTGACAGGGGCGGTTGGTATGGCTACACCTTC.